Listed below are T cell receptor beta chains from one sample, sequenced in a study of shared clonotypes between healthy human individuals. Here immunoSEQ multiplex PCR was the method, and the copy in TCRdb shows in-frame clones only, minus some. The sample carries roughly 2 million clones, 95% recorded once. Source material: naive CD4+ T cells sorted from blood. Receptors were obtained from a man younger than 35 in good health. Each CDR3 is given with its conserved first and last residue. D genes are given only for firm matches. Part of the rows lack a size; the others show once, few, many or a class for expanded clones.

cdr3_nt cdr3_aa d_call v_call clone_size j_call
TGTGCCTGGAGGCCCAGGGGTAACCATCAGCCCCAGCATTTT CAWRPRGNHQPQHF NA TRBV30 NA TRBJ1-5
TGTGCCAGCAGCGCCCCAGCAGTAGCGGGGGCCTCGAGCTCCTACAATGAGCAGTTCTTC CASSAPAVAGASSSYNEQFF TRBD2 TRBV2 NA TRBJ2-1
TGCAGTGCTACAAGGGGCAATGAGCAGTTCTTC CSATRGNEQFF NA TRBV20-1 NA TRBJ2-1
TGTGCCAGCAGTGAAGGAGGAGTCGGCAATGGAAACACCATATATTTT CASSEGGVGNGNTIYF NA TRBV6-1 NA TRBJ1-3
TGTGCCAGCAGCTCAGCGGACACTACCGAGCAGTACTTC CASSSADTTEQYF NA TRBV7-2 NA TRBJ2-7
TGTGCCAGCAGTGCGACTAGCGGGTATCTCTATGAGCAGTTCTTC CASSATSGYLYEQFF TRBD2 TRBV2 NA TRBJ2-1
TGTGCCAGCAGTAAAGGGGGCTCGGCTAATGAAAAACTGTTTTTT CASSKGGSANEKLFF TRBD1 TRBV6-6 NA TRBJ1-4
TGTGCCAGCTCACCACCCGGACAGGGGAATGGAAACACCATATATTTT CASSPPGQGNGNTIYF TRBD1 TRBV18 few TRBJ1-3
TGTGCCAGCAGTTTGCCCTCCGGAAGGAGAACCTACAATGAGCAGTTCTTC CASSLPSGRRTYNEQFF NA TRBV28 NA TRBJ2-1
TGTGCCAGCAGTGAAGCTCAGGGAAGCTCCTATAATTCACCCCTCCACTTT CASSEAQGSSYNSPLHF NA TRBV2 NA TRBJ1-6
TGTGCCTGGAGTCGCAGCGGGAGCTTTCCTAGCTCCTACAATGAGCAGTTCTTC CAWSRSGSFPSSYNEQFF TRBD2 TRBV30 NA TRBJ2-1
TGCAGTGCTAGTGATAACTATGGCTACACCTTC CSASDNYGYTF NA TRBV20-1 NA TRBJ1-2
TGCGCCAGCAGAGACGGACAGGGATTACATGGCTACACCTTC CASRDGQGLHGYTF TRBD1 TRBV10-2 NA TRBJ1-2
TGTGCCATCAGTGAGTTGGGGGCTGAAGCTTTCTTT CAISELGAEAFF NA TRBV10-3 few TRBJ1-1
TGTGCCTGGGGGTCTAGCGGCATGTCCTACGAGCAGTACTTC CAWGSSGMSYEQYF TRBD2 TRBV30 NA TRBJ2-7
TGTGCCAGTAGTATAGCTAGCGGAGCGTACAATGAGCAGTTCTTC CASSIASGAYNEQFF TRBD2 TRBV19 NA TRBJ2-1
TGTGCCAGCAGGACCGGGACAGCATACGAGCAGTACTTC CASRTGTAYEQYF TRBD1 TRBV6-1 NA TRBJ2-7
TGTGCCATCAGTAACTACGCTAGCACAGATACGCAGTATTTT CAISNYASTDTQYF NA TRBV10-3 NA TRBJ2-3